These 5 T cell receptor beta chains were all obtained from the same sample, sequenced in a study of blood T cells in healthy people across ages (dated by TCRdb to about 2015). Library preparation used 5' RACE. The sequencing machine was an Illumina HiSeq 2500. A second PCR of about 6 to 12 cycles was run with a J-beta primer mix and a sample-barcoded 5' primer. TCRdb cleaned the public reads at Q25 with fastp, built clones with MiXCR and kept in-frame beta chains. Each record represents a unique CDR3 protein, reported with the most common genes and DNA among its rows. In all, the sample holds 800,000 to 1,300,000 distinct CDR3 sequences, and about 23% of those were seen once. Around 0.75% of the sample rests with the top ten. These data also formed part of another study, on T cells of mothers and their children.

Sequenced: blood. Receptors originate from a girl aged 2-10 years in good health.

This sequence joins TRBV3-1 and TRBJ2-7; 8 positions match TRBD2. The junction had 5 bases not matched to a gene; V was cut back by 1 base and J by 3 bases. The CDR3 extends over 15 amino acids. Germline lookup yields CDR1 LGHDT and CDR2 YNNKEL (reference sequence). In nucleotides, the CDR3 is TGTGCCAGCAGCCAAGCCAGCGGGGGCCGCTACGAGCAGTACTTC. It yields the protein CASSQASGGRYEQYF.

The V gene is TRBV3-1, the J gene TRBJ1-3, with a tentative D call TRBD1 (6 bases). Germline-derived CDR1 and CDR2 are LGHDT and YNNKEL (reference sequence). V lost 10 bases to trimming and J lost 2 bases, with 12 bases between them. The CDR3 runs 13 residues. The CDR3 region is CATTRTAGNTIYF. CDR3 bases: TGTGCCACGACACGGACAGCTGGAAACACCATATATTTT.

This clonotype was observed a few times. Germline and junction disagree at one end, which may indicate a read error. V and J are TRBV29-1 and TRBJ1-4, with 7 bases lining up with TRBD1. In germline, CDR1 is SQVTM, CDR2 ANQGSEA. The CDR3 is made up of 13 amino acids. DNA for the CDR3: TGCAGCGTTCAGGGGGGCACTAATGAAGAACTGTTTTTT. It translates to CSVQGGTNEELFF.

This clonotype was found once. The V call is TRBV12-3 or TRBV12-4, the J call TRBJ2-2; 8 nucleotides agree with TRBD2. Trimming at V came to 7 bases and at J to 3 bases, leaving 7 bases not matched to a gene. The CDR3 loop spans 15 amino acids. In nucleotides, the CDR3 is TGTGCCAGCACCCCACGGGGGGGCCACACCGGGGAGCTGTTTTTT. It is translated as CASTPRGGHTGELFF.

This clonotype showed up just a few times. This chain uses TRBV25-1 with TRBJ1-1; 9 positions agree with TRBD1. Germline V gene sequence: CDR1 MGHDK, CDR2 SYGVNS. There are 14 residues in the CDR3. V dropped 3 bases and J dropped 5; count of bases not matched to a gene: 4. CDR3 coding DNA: TGTGCCAGCAGTGATCGGACAGGGGTAACTGAAGCTTTCTTT. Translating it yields CASSDRTGVTEAFF.